The present T cell receptor beta chain was sequenced within a study of CD8 T cells in Susac syndrome. The CDR3 covers 13 residues. Trimming cost V 1 base and J 8 bases, with 9 bases left between them. Germline CDR1 reads SGHTA; CDR2 reads FQGNSA. Sequencing targeted TCR beta in T cells from blood (CD8+ and CD4+). The authors negatively isolated CD8+ and CD4+ T cells and FACS-enriched TEMRA cells. RNA totalling about 0.5 to 1 ug underwent reverse transcription with random hexamers. A multiplex approach, immunoSEQ multiplex PCR, amplified TCR beta CDR3 across 54 Vbeta and 13 Jbeta. TCRdb re-called the immunoSEQ multiplex PCR reads with MiXCR, one entry per CDR3 protein. The table has 300,000 or so distinct CDR3 sequences, just over 90% seen once.

Sequenced input: CD4+ T cells from PBMCs. The J gene is TRBJ2-1, the V gene TRBV7-2; D not certain. The clonotype comes from a human donor with multiple sclerosis. In DNA form, the CDR3 reads TGTGCCAGCAGCTTAGTTTCACGGGATGAGCAGTTCTTC. Protein product: CASSLVSRDEQFF.